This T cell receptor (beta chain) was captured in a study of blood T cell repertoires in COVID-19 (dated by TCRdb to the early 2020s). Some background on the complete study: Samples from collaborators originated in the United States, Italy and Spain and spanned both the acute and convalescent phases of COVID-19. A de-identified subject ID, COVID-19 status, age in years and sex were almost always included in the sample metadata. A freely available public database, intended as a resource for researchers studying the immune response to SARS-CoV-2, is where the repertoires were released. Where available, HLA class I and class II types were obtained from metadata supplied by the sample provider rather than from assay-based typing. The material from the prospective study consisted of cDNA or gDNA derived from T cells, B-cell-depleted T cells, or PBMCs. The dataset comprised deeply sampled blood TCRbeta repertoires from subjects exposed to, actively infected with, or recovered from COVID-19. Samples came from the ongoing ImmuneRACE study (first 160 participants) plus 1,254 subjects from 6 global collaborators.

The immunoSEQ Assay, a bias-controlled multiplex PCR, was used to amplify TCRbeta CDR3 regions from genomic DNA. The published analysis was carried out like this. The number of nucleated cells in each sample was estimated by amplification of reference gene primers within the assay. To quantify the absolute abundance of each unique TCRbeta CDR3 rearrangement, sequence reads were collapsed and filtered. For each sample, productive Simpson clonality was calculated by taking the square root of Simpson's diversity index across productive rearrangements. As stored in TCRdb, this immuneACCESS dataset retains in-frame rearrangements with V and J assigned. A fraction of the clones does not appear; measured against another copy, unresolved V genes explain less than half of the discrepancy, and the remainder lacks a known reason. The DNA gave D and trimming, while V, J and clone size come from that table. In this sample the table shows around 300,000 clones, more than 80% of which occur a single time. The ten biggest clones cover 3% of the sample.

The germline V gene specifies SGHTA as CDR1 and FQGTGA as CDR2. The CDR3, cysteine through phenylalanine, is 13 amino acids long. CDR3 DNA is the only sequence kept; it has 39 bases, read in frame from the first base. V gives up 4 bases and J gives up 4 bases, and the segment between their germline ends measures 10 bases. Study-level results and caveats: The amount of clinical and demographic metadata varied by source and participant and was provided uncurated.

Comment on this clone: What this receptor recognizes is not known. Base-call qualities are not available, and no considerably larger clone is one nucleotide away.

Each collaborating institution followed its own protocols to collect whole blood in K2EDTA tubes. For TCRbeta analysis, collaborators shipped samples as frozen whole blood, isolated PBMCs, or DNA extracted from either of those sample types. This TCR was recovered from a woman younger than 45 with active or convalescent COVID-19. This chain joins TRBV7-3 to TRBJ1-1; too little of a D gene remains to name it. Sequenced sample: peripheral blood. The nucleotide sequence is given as TGTGCCAGCAGCTCCCTGGAGGGCACTGAAGCTTTCTTT. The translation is CASSSLEGTEAFF. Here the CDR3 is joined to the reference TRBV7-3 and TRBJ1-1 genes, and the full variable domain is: GAGVSQTPSNKVTEKGKYVELRCDPISGHTALYWYRQSLGQGPEFLIYFQGTGAADDSGLPNDRFFAVRPEGSVSTLKIQRTERGDSAVYLCASSSLEGTEAFFGQGTRLTVV.